This TCR beta chain is drawn from a study of cytomegalovirus exposure and HLA in healthy donors (dated by TCRdb to about 2017). About the full investigation: According to an earlier analysis of a few hundred of the donors, some 180 million T cells yielded roughly 110 million unique TCR beta sequences and about 300 Gb of sequence data. Every repertoire in the discovery cohort had been generated on one and the same sequencing platform. Among the roughly 400 genotyped donors, around 81% belonged to the genetic ancestry cluster associated with self-reported Caucasian donors. Roughly 300 gigabases of sequencing data and roughly 90 million unique TCR sequences were included in an early release covering about 600 HLA-typed donors. The number of typed donors differed by locus: about 629-630 for A, B, C, DRB1 and DQB1; approximately 520 for DQA1; 606 for DPA1; and some 450 for DPB1. Among 300 to 500 genotyped donors of the cohort, an average of roughly 230,000 unique TCR beta nucleotide sequences was sequenced per donor, of which about 18% were non-productive. Both class I and class II loci were covered by HLA typing, at four-digit resolution. The T cell repertoires of about 700 subjects were profiled by immunosequencing and related to cytomegalovirus serostatus. Besides the first cohort of roughly 640 subjects, a separate validation cohort made up of over 100 different subjects was used. Donor age, sex, ethnicity and CMV serostatus were compiled alongside the repertoire data. An earlier analysis of 500 to 750 of the donors applied high-throughput TCR beta sequencing to assess whether each TCR beta V gene segment acted as functional or pseudogenic. A later analysis re-examined previously published TCR beta repertoires from 610 or so donors and added high-resolution HLA genotyping to investigate patterns of TCR occurrence. A few DR-DQ haplotypes were treated as single units for association and clustering because of strong linkage in the cohort. In the later analysis, no new phenotypic data were used to find candidate immune exposures; instead, reliance was placed on TCR beta sequences and their occurrence across donors. The study was designed to test whether signatures of past pathogen exposure could be identified by cataloging public T cell receptors. The study combined high-throughput TCR immunosequencing, statistical association of individual TCRs with disease status, and machine learning to predict cytomegalovirus infection status. A later genetic analysis took genome-wide SNP genotypes for about three fifths of the roughly 700 donors and used that subset as a discovery cohort. The research as a whole found: Assigning TCR associations to individual alleles was difficult when HLA alleles, especially DR and DQ, strongly co-occurred. Several of the top co-occurrence clusters appeared to be linked to parvovirus B19, influenza, CMV and Epstein-Barr virus, according to a later analysis. Most TCR sequences were seen in very few donors, while some public TCRs were found in many individuals. In a later analysis, HLA-associated TCR beta chains were found to be more clonally expanded and to have lower generation probabilities than equally common non-associated chains. A later genetic analysis associated a missense DCLRE1C variant with V-gene and J-gene trimming of TCR beta chains, and an independent cohort replicated the association. The sequencing pipeline was judged likely to have produced a cluster of highly shared sequence variants as a technical artifact. A later analysis found that most CMV-associated TCR beta chains appeared HLA-restricted, with HLA associations seemingly driven largely by CMV exposure. According to the authors, the approach could potentially be generalized to other disease states and immunological phenotypes. According to a later analysis, TCR association rates differed among HLA loci, with DRB1 alleles showing the most associated TCRs and HLA-C alleles showing the fewest. Some IMGT-functional V segments, including TRBV6-2 and TRBV6-3, could not be told apart with the 87-base-pair reads, so those segments were excluded. HLA typing was unavailable for some donors at each locus, so association tests used only the typed subset. Correlated functional status among segregating V segments might be attributable to linkage disequilibrium, but an unknown experimental factor could not be ruled out. In an earlier analysis of approximately 600 of the donors, most TCR beta V segments were observed in productive rearrangements about 87% or about 30% of the time, broadly matching IMGT annotations. The earlier analysis of some 540 of the donors excluded over 15 rarely observed V segments, including chromosome 9 orphons, because counts were too low. The only immune exposure information available for the cohort was CMV serostatus. A further reported finding was that TCR beta sequences accurately predicted the HLA-A and HLA-B alleles for most subjects in the first cohort. Only TCR beta chains were sequenced in this cohort, and the absence of alpha or paired-chain data limited detectable features. A few of the identified cytomegalovirus-associated TCR beta chains were confirmed in vitro to be specific for cytomegalovirus antigens. In a later genetic analysis, fewer N-insertions in productive TCRs were reported among donors in an Asian-associated ancestry cluster than the approximately 710-donor mean. Specific HLA alleles were associated with 18,000 or so TCR beta sequences at a false discovery rate of 0.05 in a later analysis. Presence/absence analyses assumed roughly uniform sequencing depth across donors, an assumption that may not hold. The study listed 150 to 200 TCR beta chains as associated with cytomegalovirus. The classifier was reported to diagnose cytomegalovirus status with high specificity and sensitivity in both the original cohort and the validation cohort.

Library preparation used the immunoSEQ multiplex PCR assay. For the multiplex PCR, a mixture combining 60 forward primers for TCR Vbeta segments and 13 reverse primers for TCR Jbeta segments was used. The CDR3 region of rearranged TCR beta genes was amplified from genomic DNA with a multiplex PCR assay. The Illumina HiSeq System was used to sequence the amplified TCR beta libraries as 87-base-pair reads. Regarding the original processing steps: A later analysis tallied approximately 87 million unique TCR beta chains across the 600 to 700 repertoires, and around 9.9 million of those chains were shared by two or more donors. A nearest-neighbor algorithm error-corrected the raw reads and collapsed the reads into unique sequences, merging closely related sequences to remove PCR and sequencing errors. CDR3 sequences were aligned to IMGT reference sequences to assign V, D and J gene segments. For a sequence to be retained, at least a six-nucleotide match to both a V gene segment and a J gene segment was required. A rearrangement was called productive if the CDR3 had no stop codons and remained in frame with V and J, and every other rearrangement was called non-productive. Following IMGT convention, CDR3 was defined as the stretch from the second conserved V-encoded cysteine up to the conserved J-encoded phenylalanine. In an earlier analysis of around 570 of the donors, sequences lacking an unambiguous match to a single V gene segment were excluded. An earlier analysis of almost 600 of the donors classified V segments as functional when productive rearrangements were above 56.7% and as segregating when the standard deviation between donors was above 5%. A statistical classification framework was developed to diagnose cytomegalovirus status using the catalog of TCR beta chain sequences. In a later analysis, TCR nucleotide sequences were compared against IMGT/GENE-DB human TR gene sequences so that V and J genes could be assigned. Using the TCRdist pipeline, a later analysis assigned CDR3 sequences along with most-parsimonious VDJ recombination scenarios. A later analysis defined each TCR beta chain by its CDR3 amino acid sequence plus V-gene family, and excluded reads lacking a unique V-gene family. As a way to deal with suspected cross-contamination and a sequencing artifact, a later analysis dropped 640 or so nucleotide sequences that were highly shared and had low generation probability. A later analysis calculated a clonal expansion index for each public chain from normalized within-repertoire ranks of inferred template counts. A later analysis computed generation probabilities with a VDJ recombination model fitted to out-of-frame rearrangements, and checked the results against IGoR. In a later analysis, TCR-TCR, TCR-HLA and TCR-CMV co-occurrence was scored with hypergeometric tests, and a repertoire-size bias correction was applied to TCR pairs. False discovery rates were estimated in a later analysis by permuting HLA or CMV assignments 20 times. A later analysis grouped co-occurring TCRs with DBSCAN, adding TCRdist sequence similarity when clustering within HLA-allele-positive subsets. For co-occurrence clustering, repertoires with fewer than 30,000 or more than 120,000 public chains were excluded, along with a handful of repertoires with anomalous nucleotide sharing. The immuneACCESS repertoire file appears here via TCRdb, limited to in-frame rearrangements. These files lack a portion of the clones; in checked studies, under half of the deficit traces to unresolved V genes, and the cause of the others is not known. The DNA gave D and trimming, while V, J and clone size come from that table. The sample table shows approximately 150,000 clones, and roughly three fifths are seen once. 6.5% of the sample goes to the ten largest clones.

This clone was detected once. It lacks a known antigen. No quality values exist for individual bases; no much larger clone is one base distant. V is shortened by 7 bases, J by 4 bases, and the region joining them spans 10 bases. CDR1 and CDR2 are read off the germline V gene (reference sequence) as SEHNR and FQNEAQ. The CDR3 runs 12 residues from the cysteine to the phenylalanine. Just the 36-base CDR3 DNA is kept, in frame starting at base 1. The cohort comprised around 700 healthy bone marrow donors. At the time of sampling, every cohort member was nominally healthy, though immune exposures that went unrecorded were likely present. The donor was CMV seronegative and belonged to the group of 350 or so seronegative cohort members. A peripheral blood sample was provided by each donor, and peripheral blood mononuclear cells were used for TCR beta sequencing. Genomic DNA extraction from the blood cell samples was performed with the Qiagen DNeasy Blood Extraction Kit.

The rearrangement combines TRBV7-9 with TRBJ2-5, with no reliable assignment of the D segment. This receptor was taken from a woman aged 60-75 years in good health and CMV-seronegative. The specimen was PBMCs. The CDR3 region reads CASTQSRETQYF. The DNA reads as follows: TGTGCCAGCACCCAAAGCCGAGAGACCCAGTACTTC.